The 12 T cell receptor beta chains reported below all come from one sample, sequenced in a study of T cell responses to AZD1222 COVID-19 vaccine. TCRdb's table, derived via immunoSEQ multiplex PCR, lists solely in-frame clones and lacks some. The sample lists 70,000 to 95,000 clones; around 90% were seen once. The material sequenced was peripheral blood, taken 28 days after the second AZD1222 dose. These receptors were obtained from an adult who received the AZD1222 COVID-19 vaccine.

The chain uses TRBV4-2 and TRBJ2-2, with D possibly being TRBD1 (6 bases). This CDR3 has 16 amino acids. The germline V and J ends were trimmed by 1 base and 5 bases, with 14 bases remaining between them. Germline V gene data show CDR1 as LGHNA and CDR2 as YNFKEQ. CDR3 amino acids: CASSQGNRAGTGELFF. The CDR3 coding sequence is TGTGCCAGCAGCCAAGGCAACAGGGCGGGTACCGGGGAGCTGTTTTTT.

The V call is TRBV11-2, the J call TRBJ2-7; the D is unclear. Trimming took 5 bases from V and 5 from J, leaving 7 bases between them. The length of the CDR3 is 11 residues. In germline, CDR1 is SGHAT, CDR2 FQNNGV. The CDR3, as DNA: TGTGCCAGCAGCCCCTTAAACGAGCAGTACTTC. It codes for CASSPLNEQYF.

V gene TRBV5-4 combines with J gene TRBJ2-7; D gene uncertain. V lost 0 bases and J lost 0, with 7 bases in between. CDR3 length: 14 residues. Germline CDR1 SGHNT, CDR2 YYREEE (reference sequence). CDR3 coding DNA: TGTGCCAGCAGCTTGGACGGAAGCTCCTACGAGCAGTACTTC. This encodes CASSLDGSSYEQYF.

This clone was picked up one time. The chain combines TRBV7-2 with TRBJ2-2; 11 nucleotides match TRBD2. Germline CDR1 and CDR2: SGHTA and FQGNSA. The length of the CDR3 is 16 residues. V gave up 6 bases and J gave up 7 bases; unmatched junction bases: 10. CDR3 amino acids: CASSRSGRALGGELFF. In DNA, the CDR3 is TGTGCCAGCAGTCGTAGCGGGAGGGCCTTAGGCGGGGAGCTGTTTTTT.

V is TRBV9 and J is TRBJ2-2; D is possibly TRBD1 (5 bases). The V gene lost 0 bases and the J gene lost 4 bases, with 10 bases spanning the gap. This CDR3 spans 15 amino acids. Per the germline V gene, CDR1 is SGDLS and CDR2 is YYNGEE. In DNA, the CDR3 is TGTGCCAGCAGCGTAGCTCAGGGAAGCACCGGGGAGCTGTTTTTT. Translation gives CASSVAQGSTGELFF.

CDR3 loop: CASSRGTGGSYNEQFF. In nucleotides, the CDR3 is TGTGCCAGCAGCCGGGGGACCGGGGGCTCTTACAATGAGCAGTTCTTC. This chain links TRBV7-2 with TRBJ2-1, with D possibly being TRBD1 or TRBD2 (6 bases each). The germline V gene encodes CDR1 SGHTA and CDR2 FQGNSA. The ends were cut back, 5 bases at V and 4 bases at J, with 18 bases in the middle. The CDR3 is 16 residues long.

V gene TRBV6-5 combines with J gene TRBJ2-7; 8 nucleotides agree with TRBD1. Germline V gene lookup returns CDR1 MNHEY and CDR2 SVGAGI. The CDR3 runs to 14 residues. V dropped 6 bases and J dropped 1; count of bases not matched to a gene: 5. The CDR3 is CASSPRQGSYEQYF. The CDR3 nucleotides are TGTGCCAGCAGCCCCCGACAGGGGTCCTACGAGCAGTACTTC.

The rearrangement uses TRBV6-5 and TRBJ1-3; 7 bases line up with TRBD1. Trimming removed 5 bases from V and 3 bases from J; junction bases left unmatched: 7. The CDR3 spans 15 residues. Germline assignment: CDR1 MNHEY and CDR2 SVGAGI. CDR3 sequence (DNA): TGTGCCAGCAGTAGCAACAGGGGTAATGGAAACACCATATATTTT. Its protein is CASSSNRGNGNTIYF.

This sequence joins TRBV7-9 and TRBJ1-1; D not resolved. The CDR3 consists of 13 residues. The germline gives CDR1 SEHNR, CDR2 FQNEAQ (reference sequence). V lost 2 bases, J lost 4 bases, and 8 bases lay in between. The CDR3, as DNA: TGTGCCAGCAGCTTAAATCGTATCACTGAAGCTTTCTTT. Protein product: CASSLNRITEAFF.

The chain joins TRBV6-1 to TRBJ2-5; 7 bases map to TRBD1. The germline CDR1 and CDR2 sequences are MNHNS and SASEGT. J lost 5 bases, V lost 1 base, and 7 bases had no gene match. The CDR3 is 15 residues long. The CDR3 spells CASSEGGSRGETQYF. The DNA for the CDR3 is TGTGCCAGCAGTGAAGGGGGCTCCAGGGGGGAGACCCAGTACTTC.

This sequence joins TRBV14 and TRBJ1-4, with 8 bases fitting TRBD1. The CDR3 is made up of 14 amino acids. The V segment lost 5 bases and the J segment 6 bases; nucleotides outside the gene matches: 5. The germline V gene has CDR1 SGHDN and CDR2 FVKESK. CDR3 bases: TGTGCCAGCAGCTTGACAGGGGCGGATGAAAAACTGTTTTTT. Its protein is CASSLTGADEKLFF.

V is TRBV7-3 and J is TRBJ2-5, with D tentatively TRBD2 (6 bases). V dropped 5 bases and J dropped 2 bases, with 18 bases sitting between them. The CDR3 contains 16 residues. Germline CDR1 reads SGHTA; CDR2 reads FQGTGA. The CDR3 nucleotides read TGTGCCAGCAGCCCCCTCGTCGGGGCGGGACAAGAGACCCAGTACTTC. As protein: CASSPLVGAGQETQYF.